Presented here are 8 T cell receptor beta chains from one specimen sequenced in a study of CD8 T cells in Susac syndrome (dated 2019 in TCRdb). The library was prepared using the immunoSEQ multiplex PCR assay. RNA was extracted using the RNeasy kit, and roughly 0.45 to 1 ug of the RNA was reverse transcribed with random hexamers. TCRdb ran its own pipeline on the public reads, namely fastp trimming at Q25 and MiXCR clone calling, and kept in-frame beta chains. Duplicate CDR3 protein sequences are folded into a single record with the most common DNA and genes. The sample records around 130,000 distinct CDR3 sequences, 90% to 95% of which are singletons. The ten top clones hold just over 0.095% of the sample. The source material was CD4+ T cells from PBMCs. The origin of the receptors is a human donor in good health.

The DNA of the CDR3 is TGTGCCAGCAGCCAGGGGACGACGAACACCGGGGAGCTGTTTTTT. Translation gives CASSQGTTNTGELFF. The chain carries TRBV3-1 and TRBJ2-2, with D tentatively TRBD1 or TRBD2 (5 bases each). The ends were cut back, 3 bases at V and 0 bases at J, with 8 bases in the middle. Germline assignment: CDR1 LGHDT and CDR2 YNNKEL (reference sequence). The CDR3 consists of 15 residues.

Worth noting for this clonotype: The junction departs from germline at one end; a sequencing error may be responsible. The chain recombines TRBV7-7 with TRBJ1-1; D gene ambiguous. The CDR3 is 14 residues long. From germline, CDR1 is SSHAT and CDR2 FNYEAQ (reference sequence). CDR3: CASSLAVVNTEAFF. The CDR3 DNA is TGTGCTAGCAGCTTAGCAGTTGTGAACACTGAAGCTTTCTTT.

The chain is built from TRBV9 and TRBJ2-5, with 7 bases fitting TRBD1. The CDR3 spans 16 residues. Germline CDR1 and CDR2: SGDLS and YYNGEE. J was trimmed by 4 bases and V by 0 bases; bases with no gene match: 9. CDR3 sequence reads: CASSVASDRRRETQYF. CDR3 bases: TGTGCCAGCAGCGTAGCTTCGGACAGGAGAAGAGAGACCCAGTACTTC.

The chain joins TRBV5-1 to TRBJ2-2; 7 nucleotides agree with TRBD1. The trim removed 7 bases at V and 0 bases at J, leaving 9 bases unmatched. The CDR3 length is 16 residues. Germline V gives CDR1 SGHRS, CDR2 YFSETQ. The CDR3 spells CASQRTGLANTGELFF. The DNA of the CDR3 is TGCGCCAGCCAAAGGACAGGCCTCGCGAACACCGGGGAGCTGTTTTTT.

The CDR3, as DNA: TGTGCCAGCAGCTTCGGACAACGGCAGCAGTACTTC. Its protein is CASSFGQRQQYF. V is TRBV7-2 and J is TRBJ2-7; maybe TRBD1 (5 bases). The CDR3 length is 12 residues. V lost 3 bases to trimming and J lost 8 bases, with 11 bases between them. Germline V gene lookup returns CDR1 SGHTA and CDR2 FQGNSA. The variable domain in full, completed from reference TRBV7-2 and TRBJ2-7, reads GAGVSQSPSNKVTEKGKDVELRCDPISGHTALYWYRQSLGQGLEFLIYFQGNSAPDKSGLPSDRFSAERTGGSVSTLTIQRTQQEDSAVYLCASSFGQRQQYFGPGTRLTVT.

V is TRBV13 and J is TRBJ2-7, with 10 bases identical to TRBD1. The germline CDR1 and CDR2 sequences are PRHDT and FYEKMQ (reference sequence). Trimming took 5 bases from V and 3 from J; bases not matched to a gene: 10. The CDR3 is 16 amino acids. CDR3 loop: CASSLHGTGVGYEQYF. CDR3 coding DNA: TGTGCCAGCAGCCTCCACGGGACAGGGGTTGGCTACGAGCAGTACTTC.

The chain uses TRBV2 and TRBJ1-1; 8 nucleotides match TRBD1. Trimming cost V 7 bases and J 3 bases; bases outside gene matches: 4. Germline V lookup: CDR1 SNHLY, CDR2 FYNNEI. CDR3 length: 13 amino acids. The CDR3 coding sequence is TGTGCCAGCACTGGACAGGGATACACTGAAGCTTTCTTT. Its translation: CASTGQGYTEAFF.

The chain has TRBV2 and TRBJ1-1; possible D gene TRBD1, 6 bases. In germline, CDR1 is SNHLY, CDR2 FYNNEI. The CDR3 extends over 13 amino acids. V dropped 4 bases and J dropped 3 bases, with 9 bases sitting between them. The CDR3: CASSVRGDTEAFF. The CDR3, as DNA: TGTGCCAGCAGTGTGAGGGGGGACACTGAAGCTTTCTTT. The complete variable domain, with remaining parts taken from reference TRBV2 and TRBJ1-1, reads EPEVTQTPSHQVTQMGQEVILRCVPISNHLYFYWYRQILGQKVEFLVSFYNNEISEKSEIFDDQFSVERPDGSNFTLKIRSTKLEDSAMYFCASSVRGDTEAFFGQGTRLTVV.